This T cell receptor beta chain was recovered during a study of T-cell memory formation after mild COVID-19. V lost 4 bases, J lost 6 bases, and 15 bases lay in between. Germline CDR1 MNHEY, CDR2 SVGEGT. This CDR3 spans 14 amino acids. TCRdb reprocessed the 5' RACE reads via MiXCR and lists one record per CDR3 protein. Among approximately 110,000 distinct CDR3 sequences listed, about 20% were seen once. This clonotype appeared a single time. The chain joins TRBV6-2 or TRBV6-3 to TRBJ1-2; D might be TRBD1 (5 bases). The TCR originated in a man younger than 35 who had mild COVID-19 (a few samples of this study predate the infection). Cell type and time point are not known. The source material was PBMCs or a T cell subset sorted from them (not recorded which). The CDR3 DNA reads as TGTGCCAGCAGTTCCCCGGGACCTTTTAATGGCTACACCTTC. Its protein product is CASSSPGPFNGYTF.